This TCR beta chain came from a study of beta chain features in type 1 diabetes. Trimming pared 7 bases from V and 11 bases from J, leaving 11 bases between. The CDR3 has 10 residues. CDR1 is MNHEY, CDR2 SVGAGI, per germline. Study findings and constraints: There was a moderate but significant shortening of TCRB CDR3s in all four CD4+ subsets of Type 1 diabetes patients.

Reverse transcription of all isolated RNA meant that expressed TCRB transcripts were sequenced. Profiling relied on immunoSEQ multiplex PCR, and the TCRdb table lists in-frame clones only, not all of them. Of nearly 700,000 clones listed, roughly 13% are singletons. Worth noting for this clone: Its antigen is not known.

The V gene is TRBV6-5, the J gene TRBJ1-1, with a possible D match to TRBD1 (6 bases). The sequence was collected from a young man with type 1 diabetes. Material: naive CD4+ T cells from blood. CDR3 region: CASIGTQAFF. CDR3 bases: TGTGCCAGCATCGGGACACAGGCTTTCTTT.